Following are 20 T cell receptor beta chains from one sample sequenced in a study of blood T cell repertoires in COVID-19. Measured with immunoSEQ multiplex PCR; TCRdb has only the in-frame clones, and not every one. The sample includes about 83,000 clones, around 87% seen only once; the top ten take 7.5% to 9.5%. Sequencing was done on a sample of peripheral blood. These receptors were collected from a man aged 80 or over with active or convalescent COVID-19.

V usage is TRBV15 and J usage is TRBJ1-2; TRBD1 might be the D (6 bases). Germline V gene data show CDR1 as LNHNV and CDR2 as YYDKDF (reference sequence). The V end was cut by 5 bases, the J end by 4 bases, with 14 bases between. The CDR3 totals 14 residues. CDR3 in amino acids: CATSGQTHFYGYTF. The CDR3 DNA reads TGTGCCACCAGCGGACAGACCCATTTCTATGGCTACACCTTC.

This chain uses TRBV5-1 with TRBJ2-2; TRBD1 matches at 8 bases. CDR1 is SGHRS, CDR2 YFSETQ, per germline. V lost 3 bases to trimming and J lost 1 base; unmatched junction nucleotides: 8. This CDR3 has 17 residues. The CDR3 DNA reads TGCGCCAGCAGCTGGACAGGGAACCAGAAGAACACCGGGGAGCTGTTTTTT. This sequence encodes CASSWTGNQKNTGELFF. The complete variable domain, with remaining parts taken from reference TRBV5-1 and TRBJ2-2, reads KAGVTQTPRYLIKTRGQQVTLSCSPISGHRSVSWYQQTPGQGLQFLFEYFSETQRNKGNFPGRFSGRQFSNSRSEMNVSTLELGDSALYLCASSWTGNQKNTGELFFGEGSRLTVL.

CDR3 sequence reads: CSASALVRDTQYF. The CDR3 nucleotides are TGCAGTGCAAGTGCCCTTGTCCGGGATACGCAGTATTTT. This rearrangement joins TRBV20-1 to TRBJ2-3; D is undetermined. Between the trimmed V and J ends, which lost 6 bases and 6 bases, there was a span of 16 bases. This CDR3 region has 13 residues. Germline V gives CDR1 DFQATT, CDR2 SNEGSKA (reference sequence).

The V gene is TRBV19, the J gene TRBJ2-1, with 10 bases fitting TRBD2. In germline, CDR1 is LNHDA, CDR2 SQIVND (reference sequence). This CDR3 spans 16 amino acids. The V segment lost 5 bases and the J segment 8 bases; nucleotides outside the gene matches: 12. DNA of the CDR3: TGTGCCAGTAGTCCCCAACGGGCTAGCGGGAGCGATGAGCAGTTCTTC. It is translated as CASSPQRASGSDEQFF.

The chain employs TRBV5-4 and TRBJ2-5; 15 bases agree with TRBD2. The CDR3 is 19 amino acids. Germline V gives CDR1 SGHNT, CDR2 YYREEE (reference sequence). V lost 1 base and J lost 5; bases outside the gene matches: 12. The CDR3 protein is CASSLNVGTSGGLWETQYF. The CDR3 bases are TGTGCCAGCAGCTTGAACGTGGGGACTAGCGGGGGGTTGTGGGAGACCCAGTACTTC.

The rearrangement joins TRBV6-5 to TRBJ2-1; 9 nucleotides match TRBD2. From germline, CDR1 is MNHEY and CDR2 SVGAGI. The CDR3 sequence is 15 residues long. J was trimmed by 7 bases and V by 6 bases; bases with no gene match: 10. DNA of the CDR3: TGTGCCAGCAGGACTAGCGGTTCAAAGTGGAATGAGCAGTTCTTC. Translating it yields CASRTSGSKWNEQFF.

J is TRBJ1-4 and V is TRBV12-3 or TRBV12-4; D not certain. Trimming shortened V by 4 bases and J by 4 bases, and 4 bases separated the two germline ends. CDR3 length: 12 residues. CDR3 region: CASSSFNEKLFF. The CDR3 region has the DNA TGTGCCAGCAGTTCATTTAATGAAAAACTGTTTTTT.

The gene calls are TRBV7-2 and TRBJ1-5; TRBD1 aligns across 9 bases. The germline V gene encodes CDR1 SGHTA and CDR2 FQGNSA. With V trimmed by 6 bases and J by 4 bases, 7 bases remained unmatched. The CDR3 has 15 amino acids. CDR3 region: CASRSQGALNQPQHF. The DNA of the CDR3 is TGTGCCAGCAGATCACAGGGGGCGCTTAATCAGCCCCAGCATTTT.

The V and J genes are TRBV27 and TRBJ1-2; possibly TRBD1 for D (6 bases). The V end lost 5 bases, the J end lost 4 bases, and 14 bases lay between the germline ends. Germline V gene sequence: CDR1 MNHEY, CDR2 SMNVEV (reference sequence). The CDR3 extends over 14 amino acids. CDR3 nucleotide sequence: TGTGCCAGCAGTCGGGGTGACAGGCCCTATGGCTACACCTTC. This codes for CASSRGDRPYGYTF.

CDR3 DNA: TGTGCCAGTAGTAGGTCTAGCGGCTACAATGAGCAGTTCTTC. Residues: CASSRSSGYNEQFF. V usage is TRBV19 and J usage is TRBJ2-1; 7 bases agree with TRBD2. The CDR3 contains 14 residues. CDR1 and CDR2 (germline): LNHDA, SQIVND (reference sequence). Losses at the gene ends were 4 bases for V and 3 bases for J; bases not matched to a gene: 3. The entire variable domain, with the rest obtained from reference TRBV19 and TRBJ2-1, is as follows: DGGITQSPKYLFRKEGQNVTLSCEQNLNHDAMYWYRQDPGQGLRLIYYSQIVNDFQKGDIAEGYSVSREKKESFPLTVTSAQKNPTAFYLCASSRSSGYNEQFFGPGTRLTVL.

The chain joins TRBV1 to TRBJ2-5; the table's D call, TRBD2, was not checked against the DNA. TRBV1 is flagged as a pseudogene. This CDR3 is 16 amino acids long. CDR3 nucleotides: TGCACCAGCAGCCAAGATCCCACGGGGGAGCAAGAGACCCAGTACTTC. Translation gives CTSSQDPTGEQETQYF.

The chain combines TRBV19 with TRBJ2-2; the D gene is possibly TRBD1 (7 bases). This CDR3 has 15 amino acids. V was cut by 4 bases and J by 7 bases, with 16 bases left in between. Germline CDR1 is LNHDA and CDR2 is SQIVND (reference sequence). The chain's CDR3 is CASSTQGGDVGELFF. DNA for the CDR3: TGTGCCAGTAGTACCCAGGGGGGCGACGTCGGGGAGCTGTTTTTT.

The V gene is TRBV19, the J gene TRBJ2-7, with D maybe TRBD2 (6 bases). This CDR3 region has 11 residues. The germline gives CDR1 LNHDA, CDR2 SQIVND (reference sequence). Between the trimmed V and J ends, which lost 10 bases and 4 bases, there was a span of 11 bases. The CDR3 region is CATSRGYEQYV. The CDR3 coding sequence is TGTGCCACCTCCCGGGGGTACGAGCAGTACGTC.

The rearrangement uses TRBV7-6 and TRBJ2-1; 13 bases are a match to TRBD2. The CDR3 is 16 amino acids. With 1 base clipped from V and 7 bases from J, the junction kept 4 bases outside the gene matches. Germline V lookup: CDR1 SGHVS, CDR2 FNYEAQ. The CDR3, as DNA: TGTGCCAGCAGCTTAGTGGGGACTAGCGGGAATAATGAGCAGTTCTTC. Translation gives CASSLVGTSGNNEQFF.

The genes are TRBV3-1 (or the pseudogene TRBV3-2) and TRBJ2-5; D might be TRBD2 (7 bases). The germline V gene encodes CDR1 LGHDT and CDR2 YNNKEL (reference sequence). V gave up 5 bases and J gave up 1 base, with 17 bases separating them. This CDR3 spans 16 amino acids. The CDR3 region has the DNA TGTGCCAGCAGCTTAAGACGGGGGGCCTCCCAAGAGACCCAGTACTTC. Translated, it gives CASSLRRGASQETQYF.

V gene TRBV7-2 combines with J gene TRBJ1-6; 8 bases align to TRBD1. There are 14 residues in the CDR3. Germline V gives CDR1 SGHTA, CDR2 FQGNSA. Losses at the gene ends were 3 bases for V and 10 bases for J; bases not matched to a gene: 5. CDR3 region: CASSFGQGGSPLHF. DNA for the CDR3: TGTGCCAGCAGCTTCGGACAGGGAGGGTCACCCCTCCACTTT.

The genes are TRBV15 and TRBJ2-5, with a tentative D call TRBD2 (5 bases). Trimming cost V 8 bases and J 3 bases, with 13 bases left between them. The CDR3 consists of 13 residues. Germline V gene data show CDR1 as LNHNV and CDR2 as YYDKDF (reference sequence). This chain's CDR3 is CATAGGGKETQYF. The DNA of the CDR3 is TGTGCCACCGCGGGCGGTGGGAAAGAGACCCAGTACTTC. Drawing the rest from reference TRBV15 and TRBJ2-5, the complete variable domain is DAMVIQNPRYQVTQFGKPVTLSCSQTLNHNVMYWYQQKSSQAPKLLFHYYDKDFNNEADTPDNFQSRRPNTSFCFLDIRSPGLGDTAMYLCATAGGGKETQYFGPGTRLLVL.

This chain links TRBV19 with TRBJ1-5; TRBD1 matches at 11 bases. Germline CDR1 LNHDA, CDR2 SQIVND (reference sequence). CDR3 length: 17 residues. V lost 6 bases and J lost 0; bases outside the gene matches: 7. In DNA, the CDR3 is TGTGCCAGTAGCCCTATGGACAGGGGGCTTAGCAATCAGCCCCAGCATTTT. Amino acids: CASSPMDRGLSNQPQHF.

The chain combines TRBV11-1 with TRBJ1-2; D remains ambiguous. The germline V gene encodes CDR1 SGHAT and CDR2 FQDESV (reference sequence). V was shortened by 3 bases and J by 8 bases, with 10 bases between the two germline ends. The CDR3 has 12 amino acids. This CDR3 reads CASSLPGYGYTF. As DNA, the CDR3 is TGTGCCAGCAGCTTGCCAGGCTACGGCTACACCTTC.

This chain joins TRBV2 and TRBJ2-7; D might be TRBD1 (6 bases). V shed 4 bases and J shed 4 bases, with 20 bases lying between them. CDR3 length: 16 amino acids. The germline CDR1 and CDR2 sequences are SNHLY and FYNNEI. The CDR3 bases are TGTGCCAGCAGTGTGGGACAACTAGAAAACCTTTACGAGCAGTACGTC. Translating gives CASSVGQLENLYEQYV.